This paragraph reports one T cell receptor (beta chain). This receptor's antigen is unknown. No quality values exist for individual bases; no much larger clone is one base distant. Including the terminal cysteine and phenylalanine, the CDR3 comprises 15 residues. Just the 45-base CDR3 DNA is kept, in frame starting at base 1. The junction shows trimming of 5 bases on V and 4 bases on J, and the gene matches do not reach 3 bases of it. CDR1 and CDR2, per the germline V gene, are SGHTA and FQGNSA. TCRbeta CDR3 regions were amplified from genomic DNA by means of the immunoSEQ Assay, a bias-controlled multiplex PCR. Concerning the study's data processing: Nucleated cell counts per sample were estimated from amplification of reference gene primers within the assay. To quantify the absolute abundance of each unique TCRbeta CDR3 rearrangement, sequence reads were collapsed and filtered. Productive Simpson clonality was computed per sample as the square root of Simpson's diversity index over productive rearrangements. What TCRdb holds here is the immuneACCESS table cut down to in-frame rearrangements. Part of the clones is not present; checked against another copy, under half of the missing clones reflect an unresolved V gene, and the others are unexplained. That table furnishes V, J and clone size, whereas the DNA furnished D and trimming. This sample lists 55,000 to 65,000 clones; 87% were detected once. 10% of the sample rests with the top ten.

This sample was taken from a study of blood T cell repertoires in COVID-19 (dated by TCRdb to about 2020). With regard to the full study: Samples covering the acute and convalescent phases of COVID-19 were provided by collaborators in the United States, Italy and Spain. The prospective study material was composed of cDNA or gDNA derived from T cells, B-cell-depleted T cells, or PBMCs. Subjects who had been exposed to COVID-19, were actively infected with it, or had recovered from it provided the deeply sampled blood TCRbeta repertoires that made up the dataset. The repertoires were released in a freely available public database meant as a resource for research on the immune response to SARS-CoV-2. Samples came from the ongoing ImmuneRACE study (first 160 participants) plus 1,254 subjects from 6 global collaborators. Sample metadata almost always included a de-identified subject ID, COVID-19 status, age in years and sex. Where HLA class I and class II types were available, the types were taken from metadata supplied by the sample provider, not from assay-based typing. The research as a whole found: Clinical and demographic metadata were provided uncurated, with the amount varying by source and participant.

Whole blood was collected in K2EDTA tubes by collaborating institutions according to the institutions' own protocols. For TCRbeta analysis, collaborator samples were shipped as frozen whole blood, as isolated PBMCs, or as DNA extracted from either sample type. Input material: peripheral blood. The chain links TRBV7-2 with TRBJ2-4; the central 12 bases match TRBD1. The source of this sequence is a human donor with acute or convalescent COVID-19. The donor label of this sample is uncertain. The base sequence is TGTGCCAGCAGCCCGGGACAGGGGGCAAAAAACATTCAGTACTTC. Its product reads: CASSPGQGAKNIQYF.